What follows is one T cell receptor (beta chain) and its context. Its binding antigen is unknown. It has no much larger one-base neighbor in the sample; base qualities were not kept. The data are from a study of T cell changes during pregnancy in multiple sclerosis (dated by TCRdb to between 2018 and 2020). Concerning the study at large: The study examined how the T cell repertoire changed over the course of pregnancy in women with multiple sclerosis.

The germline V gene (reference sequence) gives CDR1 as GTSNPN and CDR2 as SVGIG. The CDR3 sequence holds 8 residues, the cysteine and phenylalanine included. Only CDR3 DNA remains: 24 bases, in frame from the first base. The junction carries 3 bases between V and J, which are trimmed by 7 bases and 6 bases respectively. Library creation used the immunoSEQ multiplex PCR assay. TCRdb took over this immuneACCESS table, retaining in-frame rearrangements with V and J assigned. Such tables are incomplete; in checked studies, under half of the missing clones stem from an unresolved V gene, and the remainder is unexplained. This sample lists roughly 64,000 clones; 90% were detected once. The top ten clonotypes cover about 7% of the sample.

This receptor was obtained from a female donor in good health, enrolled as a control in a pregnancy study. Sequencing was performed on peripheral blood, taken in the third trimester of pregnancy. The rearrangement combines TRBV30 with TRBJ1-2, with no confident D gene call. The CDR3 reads CASDGYTF. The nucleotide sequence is TGTGCCTCGGATGGCTACACCTTC.